The clone carrying this T cell receptor (beta chain) was recorded a few times. TCRdb re-derived calls from the 5' RACE reads in MiXCR, one entry per CDR3 protein. The sample contains 450,000 or so distinct CDR3 sequences, 20% of which appear only once. V was clipped by 7 bases and J by 3 bases; unmatched bases: 5. Germline V gene sequence: CDR1 MNHEY, CDR2 SVGEGT. This CDR3 comprises 14 residues. This sample is drawn from a study of T-cell memory formation after mild COVID-19. The sequence was collected from an adult woman who had mild COVID-19 (a few samples of this study predate the infection). Cell type and time point are not known. Sequenced input: PBMCs or a T cell subset sorted from them (not recorded which). This chain links TRBV6-2 or TRBV6-3 with TRBJ2-1; 8 bases agree with TRBD1. The CDR3 here is CASTGQGYYNEQFF. CDR3 bases: TGTGCCAGCACCGGACAGGGATACTACAATGAGCAGTTCTTC.